This T cell receptor beta chain was sequenced for a study of T-cell memory formation after mild COVID-19. The study, taken as a whole, reports: Prior to infection, memory already included some responding clones, suggesting cross-reactive memory joined. Clones shrinking from day 15 to 85 showed even CD4/CD8 mixes; later expanders tilted CD4+.

TCRdb itself ran the 5' RACE reads through MiXCR, one entry per CDR3 protein. The profile shows 550,000 to 650,000 distinct CDR3 sequences, 17% of them singletons. Only a few counts were recorded for this clonotype. The antigen remains undetermined. Germline V gene lookup returns CDR1 PRHDT and CDR2 FYEKMQ (reference sequence). This CDR3 has 14 residues. V was clipped by 4 bases and J by 3 bases; unmatched bases: 4. The specimen was PBMCs or a T cell subset sorted from them (not recorded which). This TCR was recovered from an adult woman who had mild COVID-19 (a few samples of this study predate the infection). Cell type and time point are not known. The V call is TRBV13, the J call TRBJ2-7; 9 nucleotides line up with TRBD1. CDR3 sequence (DNA): TGTGCCAGCAGCTCGGACAGGGGAGGCTACGAGCAGTACTTC. Translation: CASSSDRGGYEQYF.